This TCR beta chain was profiled in a study of CD8 T cells in Susac syndrome. Roughly 0.5 to 1 ug RNA was reverse transcribed with random hexamers. It was immunoSEQ multiplex PCR that amplified TCR beta CDR3 across 54 Vbeta and 13 Jbeta. Via MiXCR, TCRdb re-called the immunoSEQ multiplex PCR reads, giving one row per CDR3 protein. The profile covers about 200,000 distinct CDR3 sequences, with 85% to 95% appearing a single time and approximately 0.1% taken by the ten largest. Healthy donors formed controls matched for age and sex. Germline V gives CDR1 MNHEY, CDR2 SMNVEV (reference sequence). There are 16 residues in the CDR3. Trimming cost V 5 bases and J 5 bases; bases outside gene matches: 10.

Material: CD4+ T cells from PBMCs. The sequence was collected from a human donor in good health. The chain couples TRBV27 to TRBJ2-4; 9 positions agree with TRBD1. The CDR3 coding sequence is TGTGCCAGCAGTCCGGGACAGGGCAGGGGGGAAAACATTCAGTACTTC. Encoded protein: CASSPGQGRGENIQYF.